This TCR beta chain emerged from a study of cytomegalovirus exposure and HLA in healthy donors. Findings of the study overall: Solely CMV serostatus was available to characterize immune exposure.

From germline, CDR1 is SGHTA and CDR2 FQGTGA. The CDR3 loop spans 13 amino acids. Trimming shortened V by 4 bases and J by 4 bases, and 10 bases separated the two germline ends. Of note for this clone: Its antigen is currently unknown.

The PCR ran on 60 Vbeta and 13 Jbeta primers. Measured with immunoSEQ multiplex PCR; TCRdb has only the in-frame clones, and not every one. The sample holds some 90,000 clones; around 76% are singletons and the top ten take roughly 0.6%. The sequencing sample was made of PBMCs. The rearrangement uses TRBV7-3 and TRBJ1-1, with D perhaps matching TRBD1 (6 bases). This receptor was taken from a young man in good health and CMV-seronegative. The CDR3 loop reads CASSSKDSTEAFF. In nucleotides, the CDR3 is TGTGCCAGCAGCTCAAAGGACAGCACTGAAGCTTTCTTT.